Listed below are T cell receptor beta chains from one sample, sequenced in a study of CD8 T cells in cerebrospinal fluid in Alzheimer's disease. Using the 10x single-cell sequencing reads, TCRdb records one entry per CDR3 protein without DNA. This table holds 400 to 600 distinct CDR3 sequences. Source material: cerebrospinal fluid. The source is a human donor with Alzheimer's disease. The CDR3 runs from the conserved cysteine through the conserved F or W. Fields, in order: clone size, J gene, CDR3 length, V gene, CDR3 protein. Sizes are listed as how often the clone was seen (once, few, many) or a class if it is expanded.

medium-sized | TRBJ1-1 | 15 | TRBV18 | CASSLGGSGSYEAFF
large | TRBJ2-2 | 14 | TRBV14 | CASSPLAKGGELFF
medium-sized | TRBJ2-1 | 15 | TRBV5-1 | CASSPGTAAYNEQFF
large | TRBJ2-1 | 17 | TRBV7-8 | CASSPPLRVSPYNEQFF